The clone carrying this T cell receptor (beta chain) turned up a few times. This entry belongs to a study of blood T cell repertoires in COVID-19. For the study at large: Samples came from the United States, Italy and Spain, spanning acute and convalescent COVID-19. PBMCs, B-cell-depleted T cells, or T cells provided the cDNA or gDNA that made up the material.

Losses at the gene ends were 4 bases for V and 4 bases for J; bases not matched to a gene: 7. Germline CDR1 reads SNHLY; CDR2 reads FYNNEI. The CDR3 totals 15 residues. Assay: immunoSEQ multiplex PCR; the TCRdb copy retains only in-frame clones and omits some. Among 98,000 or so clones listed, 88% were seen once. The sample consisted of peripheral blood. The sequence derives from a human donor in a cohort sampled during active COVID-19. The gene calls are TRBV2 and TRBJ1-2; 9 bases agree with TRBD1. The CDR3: CASSASTGGSYGYTF. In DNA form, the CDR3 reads TGTGCCAGCAGTGCCTCCACAGGGGGCAGCTATGGCTACACCTTC. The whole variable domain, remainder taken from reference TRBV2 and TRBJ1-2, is EPEVTQTPSHQVTQMGQEVILRCVPISNHLYFYWYRQILGQKVEFLVSFYNNEISEKSEIFDDQFSVERPDGSNFTLKIRSTKLEDSAMYFCASSASTGGSYGYTFGSGTRLTVV.